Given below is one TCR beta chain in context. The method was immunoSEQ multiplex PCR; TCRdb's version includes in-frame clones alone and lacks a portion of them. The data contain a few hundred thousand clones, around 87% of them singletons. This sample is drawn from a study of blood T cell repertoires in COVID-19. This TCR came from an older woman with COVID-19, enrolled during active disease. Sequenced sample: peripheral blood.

This CDR3 reads CASSPVGRGDEKLFF. DNA for the CDR3: TGTGCCAGCAGTCCCGTCGGGAGGGGAGATGAAAAACTGTTTTTT. This rearrangement joins TRBV6-5 to TRBJ1-4, with D tentatively TRBD1 (5 bases). With 5 bases removed from V and 6 bases from J, the gap between germline ends came to 16 bases. CDR3 length: 15 residues. Germline V gene lookup returns CDR1 MNHEY and CDR2 SVGAGI.